Below are 25 T cell receptor beta chains sequenced from a single sample in a study of T cell responses to AZD1222 COVID-19 vaccine. Clones were sequenced by immunoSEQ multiplex PCR, and TCRdb holds only the in-frame ones, with some missing. The data hold around 130,000 clones, with roughly nine tenths observed a single time. The sample here was peripheral blood, taken on day 0 of AZD1222 vaccination. The receptors come from an adult in good health.

The V call is TRBV2, the J call TRBJ2-1; D gene unclear. The CDR3 consists of 13 residues. V lost 5 bases and J 4 bases, leaving 9 bases between the germline ends. The germline CDR1 and CDR2 sequences are SNHLY and FYNNEI. The CDR3 spells CASSLTPYNEQFF. For the CDR3, the DNA is TGTGCCAGCAGTCTAACCCCTTACAATGAGCAGTTCTTC.

The V and J genes are TRBV5-1 and TRBJ2-5, with 11 bases that match TRBD1. Looked up from germline, CDR1 is SGHRS and CDR2 is YFSETQ. V lost 5 bases to trimming and J lost 0 bases; unmatched junction nucleotides: 6. This CDR3 spans 16 amino acids. The CDR3, as DNA: TGCGCCAGCAGTTGGGGACAGGGGGTGAACCAAGAGACCCAGTACTTC. Protein product: CASSWGQGVNQETQYF.

The CDR3 loop reads CASSILPGQANTEAFF. Written as DNA, the CDR3 is TGTGCCAGTAGTATCCTCCCGGGACAGGCGAACACTGAAGCTTTCTTT. V usage is TRBV19 and J usage is TRBJ1-1; 8 positions match TRBD1. The germline CDR1 and CDR2 sequences are LNHDA and SQIVND (reference sequence). This CDR3 has 16 residues. V shed 3 bases, J shed 1 base, and the junction held 7 bases outside the gene matches. Variable domain in full (rest from reference TRBV19 and TRBJ1-1): DGGITQSPKYLFRKEGQNVTLSCEQNLNHDAMYWYRQDPGQGLRLIYYSQIVNDFQKGDIAEGYSVSREKKESFPLTVTSAQKNPTAFYLCASSILPGQANTEAFFGQGTRLTVV.

V gene TRBV6-5 combines with J gene TRBJ1-6; D is undetermined. The CDR3 runs 12 residues. V lost 4 bases and J 9 bases, leaving 7 bases between the germline ends. CDR1 and CDR2 from the germline V gene are MNHEY and SVGAGI. The CDR3 protein is CASSFRGSPLHF. The CDR3 nucleotides read TGTGCCAGCAGTTTTCGGGGTTCACCCCTCCACTTT.

This chain connects TRBV27 to TRBJ1-6; TRBD1 might be the D (6 bases). The V and J ends lost 4 bases and 9 bases respectively, with 10 bases between them. Looked up from germline, CDR1 is MNHEY and CDR2 is SMNVEV (reference sequence). This CDR3 has 13 residues. The CDR3 protein is CASSYQGFSPLHF. CDR3 DNA: TGTGCCAGCAGTTACCAGGGGTTTTCACCCCTCCACTTT.

V gene TRBV25-1 combines with J gene TRBJ2-5; TRBD1 might be the D (6 bases). This CDR3 contains 14 residues. Germline lookup yields CDR1 MGHDK and CDR2 SYGVNS. V shed 8 bases and J shed 2 bases, with 15 bases lying between them. CDR3 amino acids: CASETADRQETQYF. CDR3 DNA: TGTGCCAGCGAGACAGCCGACAGGCAAGAGACCCAGTACTTC. Drawing the rest from reference TRBV25-1 and TRBJ2-5, the complete variable domain is EADIYQTPRYLVIGTGKKITLECSQTMGHDKMYWYQQDPGMELHLIHYSYGVNSTEKGDLSSESTVSRIRTEHFPLTLESARPSHTSQYLCASETADRQETQYFGPGTRLLVL.

The CDR3 here is CASSKEGGRFTEAFF. The CDR3 DNA reads TGTGCCAGCAGCAAAGAAGGGGGTCGGTTCACTGAAGCTTTCTTT. This sequence joins TRBV21-1 and TRBJ1-1; no DNA check was done on the table's D call, TRBD1. TRBV21-1 is listed as a pseudogene. This CDR3 has 15 amino acids.

The chain has TRBV3-1 (or the pseudogene TRBV3-2) and TRBJ1-3, with D unresolved. The germline V and J ends were trimmed by 6 bases and 6 bases, with 21 bases remaining between them. CDR1 and CDR2 (germline): LGHDT, YNNKEL (reference sequence). The CDR3 consists of 16 residues. CDR3 DNA: TGTGCCAGCAGTTCACGGGAAGGGTCCCCGGAAAACACCATATATTTT. Residues: CASSSREGSPENTIYF.

The rearrangement links TRBV5-1 to TRBJ2-5; 13 positions match TRBD2. With V trimmed by 1 base and J by 4 bases, 7 bases remained unmatched. Germline CDR1 and CDR2: SGHRS and YFSETQ. This CDR3 is 17 amino acids long. The CDR3 loop reads CASSLLTSGRARETQYF. CDR3 bases: TGCGCCAGCAGCTTGCTTACTAGCGGGAGGGCCCGAGAGACCCAGTACTTC.

V and J are TRBV9 and TRBJ1-6; D possibly corresponds to TRBD1 (6 bases). This CDR3 has 15 residues. V lost 0 bases to trimming and J lost 5 bases, with 9 bases between them. Germline V gives CDR1 SGDLS, CDR2 YYNGEE. CDR3 region: CASSVATGNNSPLHF. The CDR3 nucleotides are TGTGCCAGCAGCGTAGCGACAGGAAATAATTCACCCCTCCACTTT.

The chain is built from TRBV7-2 and TRBJ1-5; 8 bases align to TRBD1. The CDR3 consists of 15 residues. V was pared by 3 bases and J by 3 bases, with 4 bases of the junction left unmatched. Germline lookup yields CDR1 SGHTA and CDR2 FQGNSA. The CDR3 bases are TGTGCCAGCAGCTTTGGGACAGGTACCAATCAGCCCCAGCATTTT. Translation gives CASSFGTGTNQPQHF.

This sequence joins TRBV5-1 and TRBJ2-4; no clear D gene. This CDR3 spans 13 amino acids. Per germline, CDR1 SGHRS and CDR2 YFSETQ. V lost 4 bases to trimming and J lost 7 bases, with 12 bases between them. The CDR3 region has the DNA TGCGCCAGCAGCGGGTTGGTCGGGAACATTCAGTACTTC. This sequence encodes CASSGLVGNIQYF.

The chain recombines TRBV5-6 with TRBJ2-1; 11 bases map to TRBD2. CDR1 is SGHDT, CDR2 YYEEEE, per germline. The CDR3 is made up of 15 amino acids. Unmatched junction bases numbered 0, after V lost 2 bases and J lost 2 bases. In DNA form, the CDR3 reads TGTGCCAGCAGCTTTAGCGGGAGGGCCTACAATGAGCAGTTCTTC. Its protein product is CASSFSGRAYNEQFF.

The J gene is TRBJ2-3, the V gene TRBV6-5; D tentatively reads TRBD1 or TRBD2 (5 bases each). The CDR3 totals 15 residues. Germline assignment: CDR1 MNHEY and CDR2 SVGAGI. Trimming cost V 7 bases and J 1 base, with 15 bases left between them. The CDR3 reads CASMTEGLGTDTQYF. DNA for the CDR3: TGTGCCAGCATGACAGAGGGGCTAGGCACAGATACGCAGTATTTT.

V and J are TRBV6-5 and TRBJ1-5, with 7 bases identical to TRBD1. The V and J ends lost 6 bases and 1 base, in that order; junction bases with no gene match: 3. This CDR3 comprises 14 residues. Germline CDR1 is MNHEY and CDR2 is SVGAGI. CDR3 protein: CASRLDRSNQPQHF. For the CDR3, the DNA is TGTGCCAGCAGACTGGACAGGAGCAATCAGCCCCAGCATTTT.

The V gene is TRBV7-2, the J gene TRBJ1-5; no reliable D call. Germline loops: CDR1 SGHTA, CDR2 FQGNSA. The V gene lost 4 bases and the J gene lost 5 bases, with 6 bases spanning the gap. This CDR3 has 12 amino acids. The CDR3 sequence: CASSSWDQPQHF. DNA of the CDR3: TGTGCCAGCAGCTCCTGGGATCAGCCCCAGCATTTT.

This clone showed up just a few times. This sequence joins TRBV30 and TRBJ1-3; no clear D. This CDR3 contains 12 residues. V was clipped by 4 bases and J by 2 bases, with 6 bases between them. The germline gives CDR1 GTSNPN, CDR2 SVGIG (reference sequence). This chain's CDR3 is CAWKKAGNTIYF. The CDR3 bases are TGTGCCTGGAAGAAGGCTGGAAACACCATATATTTT.

The rearrangement joins TRBV2 to TRBJ2-2; 9 nucleotides agree with TRBD1. Per germline, CDR1 SNHLY and CDR2 FYNNEI. The CDR3 extends over 14 amino acids. V trimming: 10 bases; J trimming: 8 bases; junction bases outside the gene matches: 11. The CDR3 here is CATTGTGGFGELFF. DNA of the CDR3: TGTGCCACTACCGGAACAGGGGGCTTTGGGGAGCTGTTTTTT.

This sequence joins TRBV2 and TRBJ1-2; D perhaps matches TRBD1 (5 bases). This CDR3 contains 16 residues. The ends were cut back, 3 bases at V and 6 bases at J, with 20 bases in the middle. Germline lookup yields CDR1 SNHLY and CDR2 FYNNEI. CDR3 nucleotides: TGTGCCAGCAGTGACGTCAGACGAGGCTGGGGGAATGGCTACACCTTC. Its protein product is CASSDVRRGWGNGYTF. Together with reference TRBV2 and TRBJ1-2, the CDR3 gives the full variable domain: EPEVTQTPSHQVTQMGQEVILRCVPISNHLYFYWYRQILGQKVEFLVSFYNNEISEKSEIFDDQFSVERPDGSNFTLKIRSTKLEDSAMYFCASSDVRRGWGNGYTFGSGTRLTVV.

The chain has TRBV4-1 and TRBJ1-5; D possibly corresponds to TRBD1 (5 bases). V was trimmed by 0 bases and J by 1 base, leaving 16 bases between them. CDR3 length: 18 amino acids. Germline V gene sequence: CDR1 MGHRA, CDR2 YSYEKL. CDR3 bases: TGCGCCAGCAGCCAAGAAAGGGCAGCGTGGGGCAGCAATCAGCCCCAGCATTTT. Its protein is CASSQERAAWGSNQPQHF.

The rearrangement joins TRBV15 to TRBJ1-4; unclear D gene. The CDR3 is made up of 11 amino acids. CDR1 and CDR2 (germline): LNHNV, YYDKDF (reference sequence). Trimming removed 5 bases at V and 10 bases at J, with 8 bases between. CDR3 protein: CATSAGRKLFF. Here the CDR3 DNA reads TGTGCCACCAGCGCTGGGCGAAAACTGTTTTTT.

In this sample, this clone turned up once. The rearrangement uses TRBV10-3 and TRBJ2-6, with D hard to call. The germline gives CDR1 ENHRY, CDR2 SYGVKD. With 10 bases removed from V and 1 base from J, the gap between germline ends came to 8 bases. The CDR3 spans 13 residues. As DNA, the CDR3 is TGTGCCACCGGCGGATCTGGGGCCAACGTCCTGACTTTC. Protein product: CATGGSGANVLTF.

This chain uses TRBV2 with TRBJ1-5; D is perhaps TRBD1 (5 bases). Germline V gene lookup returns CDR1 SNHLY and CDR2 FYNNEI. V was clipped by 3 bases and J by 4 bases, with 13 bases between them. The CDR3 covers 15 residues. CDR3 sequence (DNA): TGTGCCAGCAGTGACAGGGTAGTCTTAAATCAGCCCCAGCATTTT. It is translated as CASSDRVVLNQPQHF.

The genes are TRBV7-2 and TRBJ2-3; TRBD2 aligns across 12 bases. After removal of 5 bases from V and 5 bases from J, the junction contained 17 bases not matched to a gene. Looked up from germline, CDR1 is SGHTA and CDR2 is FQGNSA. This CDR3 comprises 19 residues. The CDR3 region has the DNA TGTGCCAGCAGCCCCCATCTAGCGGGAGGGGGACTCCGGCAAGATACGCAGTATTTT. This codes for CASSPHLAGGGLRQDTQYF.

CDR3 in DNA: TGCGCCAGCAAGGGGGAGGTCGAGCAGTACTTC. Residues: CASKGEVEQYF. The rearrangement joins TRBV5-1 to TRBJ2-7; D is possibly TRBD1 or TRBD2 (6 bases each). CDR3 length: 11 amino acids. V was cut by 6 bases and J by 6 bases, with 10 bases left in between. Germline V gene lookup returns CDR1 SGHRS and CDR2 YFSETQ.